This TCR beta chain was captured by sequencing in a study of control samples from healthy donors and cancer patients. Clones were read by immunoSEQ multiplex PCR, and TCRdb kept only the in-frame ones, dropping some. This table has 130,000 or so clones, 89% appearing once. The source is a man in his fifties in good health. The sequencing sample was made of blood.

The CDR3 is CASSVVTGYSGANVLTF. CDR3 nucleotide sequence: TGTGCCAGCAGCGTAGTAACGGGTTACTCTGGGGCCAACGTCCTGACTTTC. This chain joins TRBV9 and TRBJ2-6; no definite D call. Germline loops: CDR1 SGDLS, CDR2 YYNGEE. Trimming cost V 0 bases and J 0 bases, with 10 bases left between them. This CDR3 has 17 amino acids.